This T cell receptor (beta chain) was sequenced in a study of Graves' ophthalmopathy and Graves' hyperthyroidism. This clonotype was recorded many times. Its target is not known. Study-wide points: Sensitivity of approximately 88% and specificity of about 84% were achieved when a 13-signature model separated ophthalmopathy from stable hyperthyroidism.

CDR3 regions of TCR beta were amplified from RNA transcripts. After a first-round RT-PCR with HTBI primers, a second-round multiplex PCR was run. One entry per CDR3 protein, called by TCRdb with MiXCR from the multiplex PCR reads. The sample consists of over 650,000 distinct CDR3 sequences, 35% to 45% of them appearing once. The study enrolled ophthalmopathy donors with moderate-to-severe activity, CAS ≥3, NOSPECS ≥4 and duration under 3 months. V lost 3 bases, J lost 1 base, and 10 bases lay in between. Germline CDR1 reads WSHSY; CDR2 reads SAAADI. The CDR3 contains 14 residues. What was sequenced was peripheral blood. The V and J genes are TRBV10-2 and TRBJ2-7; D perhaps matches TRBD2 (6 bases). The source of this sequence is an adult man with Graves' ophthalmopathy. This CDR3 is CASSEGLPSYEQYF. The CDR3 DNA is TGCGCCAGCAGTGAAGGACTACCTTCCTACGAGCAGTACTTC.